One and the same sample provided the 6 T cell receptor beta chains below, sequenced in a study of identical twins. TCRdb redid the calling of the 5' RACE reads with MiXCR, one entry per CDR3 protein. The table records approximately 630,000 distinct CDR3 sequences, about 7.6% of them present only once. A further study also used this sample, focusing on yellow fever vaccine responses in identical twins.

The sequenced material came from PBMCs. The receptors were sampled from a woman between 18 and 29 years old in good health.

The table lists this clonotype with many counts. V usage is TRBV12-5 and J usage is TRBJ1-6; no clear D. This CDR3 has 15 residues. V lost 1 base and J 4 bases, leaving 8 bases between the germline ends. Germline CDR1 and CDR2: LGHNT and FRNRAP. Here the CDR3 DNA reads TGTGCTAGTGGTTTGGAGGGTCTTTATAATTCACCCCTCCACTTT. Translated, it gives CASGLEGLYNSPLHF. The whole variable domain, filled in from reference TRBV12-5 and TRBJ1-6, reads DARVTQTPRHKVTEMGQEVTMRCQPILGHNTVFWYRQTMMQGLELLAYFRNRAPLDDSGMPKDRFSAEMPDATLATLKIQPSEPRDSAVYFCASGLEGLYNSPLHFGNGTRLTVT.

This clonotype was found a few times. This chain connects TRBV7-8 to TRBJ1-1; D is possibly TRBD1 (6 bases). The germline V gene has CDR1 SGHVS and CDR2 FQNEAQ. CDR3 length equals 14 residues. V was cut by 5 bases and J by 8 bases, with 18 bases left in between. The CDR3 bases are TGTGCCAGCAGCCCGACCGGGACATTGGGGGAAGCTTTCTTT. It is translated as CASSPTGTLGEAFF.

This clonotype was seen only a few times. V gene TRBV21-1 combines with J gene TRBJ2-7; the tabulated D call, TRBD1, remains unverified against the DNA. TRBV21-1 corresponds to a pseudogene. CDR3 length equals 12 residues. CDR3 in DNA: TGTGCCAGATTGGGGGTGTCCTACGAGCAGTACGTC. Encoded protein: CARLGVSYEQYV.

V is TRBV5-6 and J is TRBJ2-1, with 9 bases identical to TRBD2. V lost 3 bases, J lost 2 bases, and 6 bases stayed unmatched. The CDR3 loop spans 16 amino acids. In germline, CDR1 is SGHDT, CDR2 YYEEEE. In DNA form, the CDR3 reads TGTGCCAGCAGCTCGGGCGGGAGGGAGACCTACAATGAGCAGTTCTTC. The encoded protein is CASSSGGRETYNEQFF.

The chain couples TRBV4-1 to TRBJ1-1; 10 bases are a match to TRBD1. This CDR3 contains 15 residues. The germline CDR1 and CDR2 sequences are MGHRA and YSYEKL. The V segment lost 3 bases and the J segment 4 bases; nucleotides outside the gene matches: 5. The CDR3 reads CASSQEGQGSTEAFF. The CDR3 nucleotides read TGCGCCAGCAGCCAGGAGGGACAGGGGAGCACTGAAGCTTTCTTT.

This clonotype was counted many times. This may be a read error: a much more frequent sequence differs by one nucleotide. The chain combines TRBV7-9 with TRBJ2-5; D gene ambiguous. V lost 2 bases and J lost 4, with 2 bases in between. Germline V gene lookup returns CDR1 SEHNR and CDR2 FQNEAQ (reference sequence). The CDR3 covers 11 residues. CDR3 bases: TGTGCCAGCAGCTTAATAGAGACCCAGTACTTC. It is translated as CASSLIETQYF.